This TCR beta chain was sequenced in a study of Graves' ophthalmopathy and Graves' hyperthyroidism. Among the exclusions were patients with other autoimmune diseases, uncontrolled infections, pregnancy or lactation. Establishment of the diagnosis relied upon clinical symptoms, serum thyroxine, TRAb, thyroid ultrasound and orbital computed tomography. Regarding the study as a whole: Among expanded thyroid clonotypes above 0.001 frequency, most also occurred in blood. The model reached 70% to 71% sensitivity and about 72% specificity for predicting ophthalmopathy progression.

This clonotype was recorded a few times. Its antigen is unknown. As the template, RNA transcripts were used to amplify TCR beta CDR3 regions. HTBI primers served in a first-round RT-PCR, which a second-round multiplex PCR followed. MiXCR was run by TCRdb on the multiplex PCR reads, yielding one entry per CDR3 protein. The sample contains about 370,000 distinct CDR3 sequences, approximately 17% of which appear only once. Germline V gene sequence: CDR1 LGHNA, CDR2 YNFKEQ. CDR3 length: 13 residues. V was clipped by 0 bases and J by 8 bases, with 10 bases between them. This TCR was sampled from an adult woman with stable Graves' hyperthyroidism. V usage is TRBV4-2 and J usage is TRBJ1-1; D is perhaps TRBD1 (5 bases). Sequenced: peripheral blood. The CDR3 nucleotides are TGTGCCAGCAGCCAAGATCGAAACAGGGAAGCTTTCTTT. Residues: CASSQDRNREAFF.